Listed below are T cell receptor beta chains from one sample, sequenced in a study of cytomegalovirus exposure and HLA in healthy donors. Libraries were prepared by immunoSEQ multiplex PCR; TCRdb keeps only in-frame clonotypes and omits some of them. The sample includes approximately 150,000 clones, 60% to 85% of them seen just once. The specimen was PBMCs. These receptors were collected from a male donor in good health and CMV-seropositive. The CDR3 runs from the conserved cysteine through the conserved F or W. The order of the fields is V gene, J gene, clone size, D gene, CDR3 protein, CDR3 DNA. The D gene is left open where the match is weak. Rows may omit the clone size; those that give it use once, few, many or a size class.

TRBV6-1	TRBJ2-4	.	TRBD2	CASSEVVGGNIQYF	TGTGCCAGCAGTGAAGTAGTGGGGGGGAACATTCAGTACTTC
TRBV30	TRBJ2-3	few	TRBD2	CAWRVAGGRDTQYF	TGTGCCTGGAGAGTAGCGGGGGGGCGAGATACGCAGTATTTT
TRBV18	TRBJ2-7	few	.	CASSPPYSSYEQYF	TGTGCCAGCTCACCACCTTATAGCTCCTACGAGCAGTACTTC
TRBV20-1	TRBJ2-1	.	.	CSAYSANEQFF	TGCAGTGCTTACAGTGCCAATGAGCAGTTCTTC
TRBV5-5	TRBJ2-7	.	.	CASSFNLKGPRAGEQYF	TGTGCCAGCAGCTTTAACCTTAAGGGGCCCCGTGCTGGCGAGCAGTACTTC
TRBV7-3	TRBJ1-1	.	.	CASSLNRDTEAFF	TGTGCCAGCAGCTTAAATCGGGACACTGAAGCTTTCTTT
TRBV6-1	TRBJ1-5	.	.	CASSSDTGKDQPQHF	TGTGCCAGCAGCTCCGACACAGGGAAGGATCAGCCCCAGCATTTT
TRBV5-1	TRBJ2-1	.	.	CASSLGHEQFF	TGCGCCAGCAGCTTGGGGCATGAGCAGTTCTTC
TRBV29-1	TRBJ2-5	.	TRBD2	CSVREGLETQYF	TGCAGCGTTCGGGAGGGTCTAGAGACCCAGTACTTC
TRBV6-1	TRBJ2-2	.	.	CASSRQNTGELFF	TGTGCCAGCAGCCGACAGAACACCGGGGAGCTGTTTTTT
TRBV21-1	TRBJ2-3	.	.	CASESGQSGGSSDTQYF	TGTGCCAGCGAATCGGGCCAAAGCGGGGGGTCGTCCGATACGCAGTATTTT
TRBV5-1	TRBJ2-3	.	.	CASSLIGWTYPNLPGDTQYF	TGCGCCAGCAGCTTGATTGGTTGGACTTACCCAAATCTTCCCGGGGATACGCAGTATTTT
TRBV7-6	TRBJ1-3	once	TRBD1	CASSLGTGSGNTIYF	TGTGCCAGCAGCTTAGGGACAGGGAGTGGAAACACCATATATTTT
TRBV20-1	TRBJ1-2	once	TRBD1	CSAWTGDGYTF	TGCAGTGCTTGGACAGGCGATGGCTACACCTTC
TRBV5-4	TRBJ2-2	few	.	CASSLGLQRSTGELFF	TGTGCCAGCAGCTTGGGGTTGCAGAGGAGTACCGGGGAGCTGTTTTTT
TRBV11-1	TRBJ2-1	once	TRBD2	CASSLETSGYNEQFF	TGTGCCAGCAGCTTAGAGACTAGCGGTTACAATGAGCAGTTCTTC
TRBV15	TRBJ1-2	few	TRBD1	CATSRGDRVNHGYTF	TGTGCCACCAGCAGGGGGGACAGGGTGAATCATGGCTACACCTTC
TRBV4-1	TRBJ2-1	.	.	CASSHNALLSSYNEQFF	TGCGCCAGCAGCCATAACGCTTTACTTTCCTCCTACAATGAGCAGTTCTTC
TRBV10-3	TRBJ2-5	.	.	CASNFRVEETQYF	TGTGCCAGTAACTTCCGGGTCGAAGAGACCCAGTACTTC
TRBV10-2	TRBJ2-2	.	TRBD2	CASSFPLAGANTGELFF	TGCGCCAGCAGTTTTCCCCTAGCGGGGGCTAACACCGGGGAGCTGTTTTTT
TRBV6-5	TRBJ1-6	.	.	CASKLLADYNSPLHF	TGTGCCAGCAAATTACTGGCGGATTATAATTCACCCCTCCACTTT
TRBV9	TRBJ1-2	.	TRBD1	CASSFSLRTGQYYGYTF	TGTGCCAGCAGCTTCTCTTTGCGGACGGGACAGTACTATGGCTACACCTTC
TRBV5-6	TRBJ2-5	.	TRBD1	CASSLSNQGAVETQYF	TGTGCCAGCAGCTTGTCAAACCAGGGGGCGGTAGAGACCCAGTACTTC
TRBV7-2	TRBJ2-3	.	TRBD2	CASSPRFLAGGKHTQYF	TGTGCCAGCAGCCCCCGTTTTCTAGCGGGGGGCAAACATACGCAGTATTTT
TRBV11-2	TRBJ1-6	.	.	CASSLVSLARPQGNSPLHF	TGTGCCAGCAGCTTAGTTTCCCTCGCGAGGCCACAGGGCAATTCACCCCTCCACTTT
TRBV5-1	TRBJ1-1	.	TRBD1	CASSPRTGAKGTEAFF	TGCGCCAGCAGCCCGCGAACAGGGGCGAAGGGTACTGAAGCTTTCTTT
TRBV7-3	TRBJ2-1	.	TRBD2	CASSWGGDNEQFF	TGTGCCAGCAGCTGGGGAGGGGACAATGAGCAGTTCTTC